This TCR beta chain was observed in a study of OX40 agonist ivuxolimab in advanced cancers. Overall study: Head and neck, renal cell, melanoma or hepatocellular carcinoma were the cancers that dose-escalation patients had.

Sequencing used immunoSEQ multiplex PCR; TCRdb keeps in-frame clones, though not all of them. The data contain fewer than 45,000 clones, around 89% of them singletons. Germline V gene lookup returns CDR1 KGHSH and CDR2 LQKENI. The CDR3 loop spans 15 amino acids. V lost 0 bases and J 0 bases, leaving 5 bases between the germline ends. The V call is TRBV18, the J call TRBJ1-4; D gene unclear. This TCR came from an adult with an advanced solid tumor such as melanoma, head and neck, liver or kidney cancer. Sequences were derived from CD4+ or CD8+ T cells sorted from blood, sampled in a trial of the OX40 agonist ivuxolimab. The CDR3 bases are TGTGCCAGCTCACCACCGGGTTCAACTAATGAAAAACTGTTTTTT. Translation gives CASSPPGSTNEKLFF.